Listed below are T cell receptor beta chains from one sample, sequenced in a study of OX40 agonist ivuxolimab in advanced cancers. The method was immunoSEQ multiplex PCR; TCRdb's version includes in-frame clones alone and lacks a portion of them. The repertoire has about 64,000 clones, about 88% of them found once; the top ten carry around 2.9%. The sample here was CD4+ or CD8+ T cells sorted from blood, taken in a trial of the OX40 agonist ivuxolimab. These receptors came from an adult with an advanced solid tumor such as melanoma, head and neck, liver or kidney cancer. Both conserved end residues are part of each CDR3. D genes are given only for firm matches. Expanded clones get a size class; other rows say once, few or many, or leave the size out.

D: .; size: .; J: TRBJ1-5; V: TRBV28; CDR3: CASSRPERNQPQHF; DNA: TGTGCCAGCAGCAGACCAGAGCGCAATCAGCCCCAGCATTTT
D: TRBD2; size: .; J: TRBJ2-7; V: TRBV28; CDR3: CASSLGLAERYEQYF; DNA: TGTGCCAGCAGCCTCGGACTAGCGGAGAGATACGAGCAGTACTTC
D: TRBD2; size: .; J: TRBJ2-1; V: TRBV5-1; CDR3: CASSLETSGANEQFF; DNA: TGCGCCAGCAGCTTGGAGACTAGCGGGGCAAATGAGCAGTTCTTC
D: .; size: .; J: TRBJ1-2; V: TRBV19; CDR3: CASSQRNYGYTF; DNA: TGTGCCAGTAGTCAACGGAACTATGGCTACACCTTC
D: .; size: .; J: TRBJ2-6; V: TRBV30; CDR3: CAWSVVPGANVLTF; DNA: TGTGCCTGGAGTGTAGTCCCTGGGGCCAACGTCCTGACTTTC
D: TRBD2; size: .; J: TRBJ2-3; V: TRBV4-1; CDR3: CASSQRMGLVRDTQYF; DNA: TGCGCCAGCAGCCAACGGATGGGACTAGTACGTGATACGCAGTATTTT
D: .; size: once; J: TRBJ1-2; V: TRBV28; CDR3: CASMAPGTPYGYTF; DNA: TGTGCCAGCATGGCTCCCGGGACACCTTATGGCTACACCTTC
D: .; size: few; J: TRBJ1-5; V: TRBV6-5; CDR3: CASSYARGQPQHF; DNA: TGTGCCAGCAGTTACGCTAGGGGTCAGCCCCAGCATTTT
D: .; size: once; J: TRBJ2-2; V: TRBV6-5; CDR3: CASININTGELFF; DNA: TGTGCCAGCATCAATATTAACACTGGGGAGCTGTTTTTT
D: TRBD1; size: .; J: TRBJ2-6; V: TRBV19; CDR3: CASSMTGAPLEANVLTF; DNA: TGTGCCAGTAGTATGACAGGGGCCCCACTGGAGGCCAACGTCCTGACTTTC
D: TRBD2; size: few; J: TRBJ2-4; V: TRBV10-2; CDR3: CARSPPSGRRSAKNIQYF; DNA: TGCGCCAGATCTCCCCCTAGCGGGCGGAGGTCGGCCAAAAACATTCAGTACTTC
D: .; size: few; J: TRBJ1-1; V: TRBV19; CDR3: CASSIMGNTEAFF; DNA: TGTGCCAGTAGTATAATGGGGAACACTGAAGCTTTCTTT
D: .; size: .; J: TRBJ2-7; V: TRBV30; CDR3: CAWSVLRGYEQYF; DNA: TGTGCCTGGAGTGTACTTAGAGGTTACGAGCAGTACTTC
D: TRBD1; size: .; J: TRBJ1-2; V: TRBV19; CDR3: CASRQGAYGYTF; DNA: TGTGCCAGTCGACAGGGGGCCTATGGCTACACCTTC